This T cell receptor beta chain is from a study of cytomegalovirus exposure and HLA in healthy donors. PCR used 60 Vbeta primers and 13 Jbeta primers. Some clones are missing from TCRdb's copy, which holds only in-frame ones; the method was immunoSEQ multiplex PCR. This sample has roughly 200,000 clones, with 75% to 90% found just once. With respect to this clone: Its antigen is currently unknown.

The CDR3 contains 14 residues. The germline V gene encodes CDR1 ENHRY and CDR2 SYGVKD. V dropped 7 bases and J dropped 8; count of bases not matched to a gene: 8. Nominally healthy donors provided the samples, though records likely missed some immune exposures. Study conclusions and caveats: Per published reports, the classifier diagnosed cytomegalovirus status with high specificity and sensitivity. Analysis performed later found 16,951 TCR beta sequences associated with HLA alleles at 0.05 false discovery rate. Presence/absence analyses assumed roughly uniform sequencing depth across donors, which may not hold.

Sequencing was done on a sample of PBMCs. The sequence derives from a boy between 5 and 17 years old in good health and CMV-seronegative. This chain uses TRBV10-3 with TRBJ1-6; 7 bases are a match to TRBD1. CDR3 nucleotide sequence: TGTGCCATCAAGGACAGGATCAGAGATTCACCCCTCCACTTT. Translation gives CAIKDRIRDSPLHF.